The 28 T cell receptor beta chains presented below share a single source sample, sequenced in a study of CD8 T cells in Susac syndrome (dated by TCRdb to between 2019 and 2020). Libraries were built with the immunoSEQ multiplex PCR assay. RNA was extracted with the RNeasy kit and 0.5 to 1 ug was reverse transcribed using random hexamers. The public reads were run again by TCRdb, first through fastp at Q25 and then through MiXCR, and only productive beta chains were kept. Rows matching on CDR3 protein sequence are summarized as one entry with the most common DNA and genes. The sample table lists around 80,000 distinct CDR3 sequences, over 90% of them with a count of one. The ten largest clones represent 0.2% to 0.3% of the sample. Sequencing was performed on CD8+ T cells from PBMCs. Receptors were obtained from a human donor in good health.

The chain uses TRBV4-3 and TRBJ2-1; 8 bases map to TRBD2. Per the germline V gene, CDR1 is LGHNA and CDR2 is YSLEER. Trimming took 3 bases from V and 6 from J; bases not matched to a gene: 1. CDR3 length: 13 residues. CDR3 DNA: TGCGCCAGCAGCCAGCTAGCGGGCAATGAGCAGTTCTTC. It translates to CASSQLAGNEQFF.

V and J are TRBV19 and TRBJ1-1; D remains unclear. Trimming pared 2 bases from V and 1 base from J, leaving 5 bases between. Germline V gene data show CDR1 as LNHDA and CDR2 as SQIVND (reference sequence). The CDR3 has 13 residues. CDR3: CASSINKNTEAFF. DNA for the CDR3: TGTGCCAGTAGTATAAACAAGAACACTGAAGCTTTCTTT.

The chain is built from TRBV4-3 and TRBJ2-5, with D maybe TRBD2 (6 bases). V gave up 1 base and J gave up 2 bases, with 11 bases separating them. Looked up from germline, CDR1 is LGHNA and CDR2 is YSLEER. This CDR3 comprises 15 residues. The CDR3 DNA reads TGCGCCAGCAGCCAAGGGCCTAGCGAACAAGAGACCCAGTACTTC. Amino acids: CASSQGPSEQETQYF.

V is TRBV6-5 and J is TRBJ2-1; D remains unclear. Trimming stripped 8 bases from V and 1 base from J, with 9 bases between. Looked up from germline, CDR1 is MNHEY and CDR2 is SVGAGI. The CDR3 covers 13 residues. The CDR3 DNA sequence: TGTGCCAGCGGAAAGACATCCTACAATGAGCAGTTCTTC. Protein: CASGKTSYNEQFF.

The chain links TRBV7-9 to TRBJ2-6; D is perhaps TRBD1 (5 bases). The CDR3 is 15 amino acids. The germline V gene encodes CDR1 SEHNR and CDR2 FQNEAQ (reference sequence). V gave up 3 bases and J gave up 2 bases, with 8 bases separating them. The CDR3 DNA reads as TGTGCCAGCAGCTTTGGGGCGCCTGGGGCCAACGTCCTGACTTTC. Residues: CASSFGAPGANVLTF.

V gene TRBV7-9 combines with J gene TRBJ2-5; TRBD2 aligns across 7 bases. J gave up 4 bases and V 7 bases, and 12 bases lay outside the gene matches. The CDR3 has 15 residues. In germline, CDR1 is SEHNR, CDR2 FQNEAQ (reference sequence). CDR3 region: CASNGAAGLGETQYF. For the CDR3, the DNA is TGTGCCAGCAACGGAGCAGCGGGGCTCGGAGAGACCCAGTACTTC. The variable domain in full, with the rest retrieved from reference TRBV7-9 and TRBJ2-5, is DTGVSQNPRHKITKRGQNVTFRCDPISEHNRLYWYRQTLGQGPEFLTYFQNEAQLEKSRLLSDRFSAERPKGSFSTLEIQRTEQGDSAMYLCASNGAAGLGETQYFGPGTRLLVL.

This clonotype showed up just once. The chain couples TRBV6-4 to TRBJ2-1; possible D gene TRBD2, 6 bases. There are 13 residues in the CDR3. Looked up from germline, CDR1 is MRHNA and CDR2 is SNTAGT. The V end lost 0 bases, the J end lost 6 bases, and 6 bases lay between the germline ends. The CDR3 coding sequence is TGTGCCAGCAGTGACTCGACTAGCAATGAGCAGTTCTTC. Protein: CASSDSTSNEQFF.

The chain links TRBV7-2 to TRBJ2-3; D gene uncertain. The length of the CDR3 is 16 residues. CDR1 and CDR2 from the germline V gene are SGHTA and FQGNSA. V was clipped by 3 bases and J by 3 bases, with 16 bases between them. DNA of the CDR3: TGTGCCAGCAGCTTGCTATTTAGGGCGGATACAGATACGCAGTATTTT. Its translation is CASSLLFRADTDTQYF.

This clonotype was counted once. This chain joins TRBV15 and TRBJ2-2; TRBD1 might be the D (6 bases). CDR1 is LNHNV and CDR2 is YYDKDF in the germline V gene (reference sequence). The CDR3 extends over 14 amino acids. V shed 5 bases and J shed 5 bases, with 12 bases lying between them. CDR3 nucleotide sequence: TGTGCCACCAGCCCCGGGACACCGACCGGGGAGCTGTTTTTT. Its translation: CATSPGTPTGELFF.

This sequence joins TRBV27 and TRBJ1-5; maybe TRBD1 (6 bases). The CDR3 runs 15 residues. Germline V gene lookup returns CDR1 MNHEY and CDR2 SMNVEV (reference sequence). Trimming stripped 1 base from V and 5 bases from J, with 12 bases between. The CDR3 sequence: CASSLLGGGHQPQHF. The CDR3 region has the DNA TGTGCCAGCAGTTTATTAGGCGGGGGGCATCAGCCCCAGCATTTT.

The chain combines TRBV20-1 with TRBJ2-1, with 9 nucleotides matching TRBD2. There are 13 residues in the CDR3. Germline CDR1 and CDR2: DFQATT and SNEGSKA (reference sequence). V trimming: 6 bases; J trimming: 9 bases; junction bases outside the gene matches: 9. The CDR3 region has the DNA TGCAGTGCGGCGCGGGGGGGGCCCGTTGAGCAGTTCTTC. Its protein product is CSAARGGPVEQFF.

The V gene is TRBV27, the J gene TRBJ2-7; TRBD1 might be the D (6 bases). In germline, CDR1 is MNHEY, CDR2 SMNVEV (reference sequence). V was pared by 6 bases and J by 1 base, with 22 bases between. The CDR3 has 17 residues. This CDR3 reads CASSPTGPDPPSYEQYV. CDR3 sequence (DNA): TGTGCCAGCAGCCCAACAGGGCCAGACCCACCTTCCTACGAGCAGTACGTC.

The chain couples TRBV27 to TRBJ2-5; a possible D gene is TRBD2 (6 bases). Between the trimmed V and J ends, which lost 5 bases and 4 bases, there was a span of 14 bases. Germline V lookup: CDR1 MNHEY, CDR2 SMNVEV (reference sequence). The CDR3 spans 14 residues. CDR3 sequence (DNA): TGTGCCAGCAGTGTGGCGGGATGGGTAGAGACCCAGTACTTC. Amino acids: CASSVAGWVETQYF.

V gene TRBV27 combines with J gene TRBJ2-5; D is undetermined. With 7 bases removed from V and 5 bases from J, the gap between germline ends came to 20 bases. Germline CDR1 is MNHEY and CDR2 is SMNVEV (reference sequence). This CDR3 contains 15 residues. This CDR3 reads CASTDAASSSETQYF. The CDR3 nucleotides are TGTGCCAGCACCGATGCTGCCTCTAGTTCGGAGACCCAGTACTTC.

The rearrangement links TRBV29-1 to TRBJ2-7; TRBD1 aligns across 7 bases. The V gene end was trimmed by 3 bases and the J gene end by 0 bases; junction bases not matched to a gene: 11. This CDR3 region has 16 residues. CDR1 and CDR2 from the germline V gene are SQVTM and ANQGSEA. The CDR3 coding sequence is TGCAGCGTTGAGAGCCGGGACAGCACTTCCTCCTACGAGCAGTACTTC. Translation gives CSVESRDSTSSYEQYF.

This chain links TRBV13 with TRBJ2-7, with 8 bases fitting TRBD2. This CDR3 is built from 16 residues. Per the germline V gene, CDR1 is PRHDT and CDR2 is FYEKMQ (reference sequence). J lost 3 bases, V lost 0 bases, and 7 bases had no gene match. The CDR3 DNA reads TGTGCCAGCAGCTTAGGGTTAGCGGGGCGCCTCTACGAGCAGTACTTC. It encodes CASSLGLAGRLYEQYF.

The chain links TRBV29-1 to TRBJ2-1; 7 nucleotides match TRBD1. Germline loops: CDR1 SQVTM, CDR2 ANQGSEA. The ends lost 4 bases at V and 0 bases at J; junction bases unmatched: 12. This CDR3 is built from 17 residues. The CDR3 nucleotides are TGCAGCGTTGTTCCGACAGGGAAGTCGAGCTCCTACAATGAGCAGTTCTTC. The encoded protein is CSVVPTGKSSSYNEQFF.

In nucleotides, the CDR3 is TGTGCCAGCAGCGGTCGTCGTCCCTACAATGAGCAGTTCTTC. It translates to CASSGRRPYNEQFF. V and J are TRBV9 and TRBJ2-1, with D unresolved. The CDR3 covers 14 residues. Trimming took off 3 bases at V and 2 bases at J, with 9 bases between the two ends. Germline CDR1 SGDLS, CDR2 YYNGEE.

This clonotype has just one count. This chain joins TRBV18 and TRBJ2-3; D is unresolved. V lost 0 bases and J 0 bases, leaving 4 bases between the germline ends. This CDR3 is 14 amino acids long. Germline V gene data show CDR1 as KGHSH and CDR2 as LQKENI. The CDR3 region has the DNA TGTGCCAGCTCACCACCCGTCAGCACAGATACGCAGTATTTT. This encodes CASSPPVSTDTQYF.

The chain uses TRBV4-3 and TRBJ2-3; 10 bases fit TRBD2. J was trimmed by 2 bases and V by 0 bases; bases with no gene match: 11. CDR1 is LGHNA, CDR2 YSLEER, per germline. The CDR3 extends over 19 amino acids. The CDR3 region has the DNA TGCGCCAGCAGCCAAGATGGAGTAGCGGGGGGACCGAACACAGATACGCAGTATTTT. This codes for CASSQDGVAGGPNTDTQYF.

The chain uses TRBV6-5 and TRBJ2-1, with 12 bases aligning to TRBD2. The ends lost 0 bases at V and 5 bases at J; junction bases unmatched: 11. Germline V gives CDR1 MNHEY, CDR2 SVGAGI. The CDR3 sequence is 19 residues long. This chain's CDR3 is CASSYSRLAGGPGDNEQFF. In nucleotides, the CDR3 is TGTGCCAGCAGTTACTCGAGGCTAGCGGGAGGGCCAGGCGACAATGAGCAGTTCTTC.

V and J are TRBV4-1 and TRBJ2-2; 9 bases are a match to TRBD1. Trimming at V came to 5 bases and at J to 1 base, leaving 2 bases not matched to a gene. The CDR3 contains 15 residues. The germline V gene has CDR1 MGHRA and CDR2 YSYEKL. CDR3 amino acids: CASSEGQGNTGELFF. The DNA of the CDR3 is TGCGCCAGCAGCGAGGGACAGGGGAACACCGGGGAGCTGTTTTTT.

The chain couples TRBV6-2 or TRBV6-3 to TRBJ2-7; D not certain. Trimming took 2 bases from V and 5 from J, leaving 16 bases between them. Germline lookup yields CDR1 MNHEY and CDR2 SVGEGT. This CDR3 comprises 15 residues. The CDR3 sequence is CASSYGISGLNEQYF. DNA of the CDR3: TGTGCCAGCAGTTACGGTATTTCGGGCCTGAACGAGCAGTACTTC.

The CDR3: CASSQSSGGAQDTQYF. The CDR3 DNA follows: TGCGCCAGCAGCCAATCTAGCGGGGGGGCCCAAGATACGCAGTATTTT. J is TRBJ2-3 and V is TRBV4-1; 12 nucleotides align to TRBD2. V lost 2 bases and J lost 5; bases outside the gene matches: 5. The CDR3 is made up of 16 amino acids. Germline-derived CDR1 and CDR2 are MGHRA and YSYEKL.

V gene TRBV7-2 combines with J gene TRBJ2-2; weak D call: TRBD2 (7 bases). CDR3 size: 15 residues. Germline CDR1 SGHTA, CDR2 FQGNSA. V was trimmed by 5 bases and J by 5 bases, leaving 15 bases between them. The CDR3 DNA sequence: TGTGCCAGCAGCCAACTCGGGGGGCTTACCGGGGAGCTGTTTTTT. Translated, it gives CASSQLGGLTGELFF.

The chain employs TRBV9 and TRBJ2-1; D is uncertain. The V end was cut by 3 bases, the J end by 10 bases, with 17 bases between. Per the germline V gene, CDR1 is SGDLS and CDR2 is YYNGEE. This CDR3 spans 14 amino acids. CDR3 sequence (DNA): TGTGCCAGCAGCGAGCGTATAAGGGTTCACGAGCAGTTCTTC. Encoded protein: CASSERIRVHEQFF.

The chain recombines TRBV28 with TRBJ1-5; weak D call: TRBD1 (5 bases). The germline CDR1 and CDR2 sequences are MDHEN and SYDVKM. Trimming shortened V by 8 bases and J by 0 bases, and 20 bases separated the two germline ends. The CDR3 covers 17 residues. The CDR3 sequence is CASRSLGRRDSNQPQHF. CDR3 coding DNA: TGTGCCAGCCGCAGTTTAGGGCGCAGGGATAGCAATCAGCCCCAGCATTTT.

V and J are TRBV29-1 and TRBJ2-7, with D perhaps TRBD1 (5 bases). Germline-derived CDR1 and CDR2 are SQVTM and ANQGSEA. Trimming removed 7 bases at V and 4 bases at J, with 20 bases between. The CDR3 sequence is 14 residues long. CDR3 in amino acids: CSGLFTGYGYEQYF. The CDR3 coding sequence is TGCAGCGGTCTCTTTACAGGTTACGGGTACGAGCAGTACTTC.